The source of this TCR beta chain is a study of TIL therapy for anti-PD-1-resistant metastatic lung cancer (dated by TCRdb to the early 2020s). For the study in its entirety: Before any PD-1/PD-L1 blockade was given, tumors were harvested, nivolumab was then administered, and patients who progressed went on to receive lymphodepletion, an infusion of expanded TIL, and IL-2. Enrolled patients had a median age of around 49 years (range about 38-80) and a median tumor PD-L1 proportion score of approximately 6.2%. The cohort was composed predominantly of lung adenocarcinoma, with a few EGFR-mutant and two ALK-rearranged tumors included, and half of patients were identified as current or former smokers. Across the cohort, whole-exome sequencing showed a median non-synonymous tumor mutation burden of 1.5 mutations per megabase. Clonotypes were tracked across tumor, expanded TIL product and serial blood samples by T cell receptor beta sequencing of tumor and peripheral blood. Beyond this particular receptor, the publication reports: The baseline peripheral repertoire was partially replaced by infused TIL clonotypes, which then decayed over months, and no apparent association between persistence and response was found. The cohort was highly selected, with more treatment-naive, never-smoker and oncogene-addicted patients than typical, limiting generalizability. The study protocol defined all tumor marker inferences as exploratory.

The time point label, as the study defines it: pre-treatment sample, taken before nivolumab and TIL therapy. A phase I trial run at two centers enrolled adults with stage 4 NSCLC between late 2017 and January 2020. The samples were obtained from a phase I trial that was single-arm and open-label and tested tumor-infiltrating lymphocyte therapy combined with nivolumab in advanced non-small cell lung cancer. Blood mononuclear cells were isolated from EDTA tubes by Ficoll gradient and were snap-frozen as pellets, and DNA was extracted with a Qiagen mini-prep kit. Using bias-controlled multiplex PCR with the immunoSEQ v3 hsTCRB kit, the TCR beta CDR3 regions were amplified from genomic DNA. The TCR libraries were sequenced on an Illumina NextSeq 500 to about 2 million read pairs for survey level or about 4.5-6 million read pairs for deep level. The authors' analysis ran thus. V, D and J genes were assigned, non-productive sequences were removed, and clonality was reported by immunoSEQ Analyzer software. Repertoires were compared by productive Simpson clonality and by the Morisita overlap index of productive TRB rearrangements between infused TIL and blood. Absolute clonotype counts in blood were estimated by multiplying the lymphocyte count by the CD3+ fraction and by the productive frequency of the clone. In TCRdb, the immuneACCESS table is reduced to in-frame sequences with V and J assigned. These tables do not hold every clone; where another copy was compared, an unresolved V gene accounts for under half, and the others remain unexplained. V and J calls and clone size are given by that table; D and trimming were obtained from the DNA. Recorded for this sample are tens of thousands of clones; roughly 79% of them occurred a single time. The top ten clonotypes cover more than 6.5% of the sample.

Of note for this clone: Which antigen it targets is not known. Nothing much larger sits one base from this clone, and base qualities are not available.

The germline V end is reduced by 6 bases and the J end by 4 bases; junction bases left unmatched: 8. The CDR3 measures 15 amino acids from cysteine to phenylalanine. Of all the DNA, just the CDR3 is kept, 45 bases in frame from base 1. For CDR1 and CDR2, the germline V gene lists MNHNS and SASEGT. This clonotype was sampled from a person aged 25 to 85 with non-small cell lung cancer. The chain is made from TRBV6-1 and TRBJ2-7; TRBD1 aligns with 11 central bases. The sample in question was blood, obtained at baseline. The CDR3 here reads CASRATGTGGYEQYF. The bases are TGTGCCAGCAGGGCTACCGGGACAGGGGGTTACGAGCAGTACTTC.